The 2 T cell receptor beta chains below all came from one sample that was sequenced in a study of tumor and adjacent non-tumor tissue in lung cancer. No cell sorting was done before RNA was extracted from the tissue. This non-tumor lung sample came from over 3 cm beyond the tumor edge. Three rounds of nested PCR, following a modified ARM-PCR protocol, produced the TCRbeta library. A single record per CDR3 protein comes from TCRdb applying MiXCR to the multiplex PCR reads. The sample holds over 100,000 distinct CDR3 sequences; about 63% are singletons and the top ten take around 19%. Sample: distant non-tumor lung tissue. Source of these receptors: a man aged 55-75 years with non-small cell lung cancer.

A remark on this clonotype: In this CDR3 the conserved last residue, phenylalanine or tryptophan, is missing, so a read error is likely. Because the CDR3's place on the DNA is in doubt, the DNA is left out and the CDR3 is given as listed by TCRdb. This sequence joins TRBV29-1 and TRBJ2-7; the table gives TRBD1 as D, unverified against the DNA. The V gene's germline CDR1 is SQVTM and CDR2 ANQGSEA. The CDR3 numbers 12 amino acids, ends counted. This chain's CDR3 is CSDAWTGGEQYL.

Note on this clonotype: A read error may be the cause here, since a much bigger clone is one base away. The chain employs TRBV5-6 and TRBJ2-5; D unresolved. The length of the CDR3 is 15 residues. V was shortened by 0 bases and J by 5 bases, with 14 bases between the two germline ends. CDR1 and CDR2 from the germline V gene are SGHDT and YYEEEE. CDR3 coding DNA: TGTGCCAGCAGCTTGGGACACTCCCTTAGGGAGACCCAGTACTTC. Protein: CASSLGHSLRETQYF.